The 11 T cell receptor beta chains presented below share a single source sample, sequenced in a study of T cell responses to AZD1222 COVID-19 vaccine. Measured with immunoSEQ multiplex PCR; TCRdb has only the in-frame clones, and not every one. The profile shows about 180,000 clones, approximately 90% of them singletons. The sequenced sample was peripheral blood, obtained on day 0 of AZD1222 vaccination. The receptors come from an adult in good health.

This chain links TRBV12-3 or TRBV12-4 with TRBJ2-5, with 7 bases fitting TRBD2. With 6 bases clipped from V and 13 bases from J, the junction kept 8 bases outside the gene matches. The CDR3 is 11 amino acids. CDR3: CASSRGDLGYF. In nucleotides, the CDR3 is TGTGCCAGCAGCCGGGGGGACCTCGGGTACTTC.

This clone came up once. The CDR3 protein is CASSQDTPRQGAFF. CDR3 DNA: TGTGCCAGCAGCCAAGATACCCCCAGGCAGGGAGCTTTCTTT. The V call is TRBV3-1 (or the pseudogene TRBV3-2), the J call TRBJ1-1, with a possible D match to TRBD1 (5 bases). The CDR3 runs to 14 residues. The V end was cut by 0 bases, the J end by 10 bases, with 15 bases between. From germline, CDR1 is LGHDT and CDR2 YNNKEL (reference sequence).

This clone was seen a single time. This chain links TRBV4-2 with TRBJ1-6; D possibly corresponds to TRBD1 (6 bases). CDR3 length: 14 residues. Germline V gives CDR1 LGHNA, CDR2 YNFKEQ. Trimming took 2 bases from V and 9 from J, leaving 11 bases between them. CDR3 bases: TGTGCCAGCAGCCAAACAGGGTTAGGTTCACCCCTCCACTTT. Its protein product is CASSQTGLGSPLHF.

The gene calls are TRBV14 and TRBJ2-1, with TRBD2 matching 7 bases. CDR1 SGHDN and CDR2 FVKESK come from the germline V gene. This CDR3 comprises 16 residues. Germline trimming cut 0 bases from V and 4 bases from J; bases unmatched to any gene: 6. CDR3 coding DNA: TGTGCCAGCAGCCAAGATTTGGGGGGGTGGTACAATGAGCAGTTCTTC. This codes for CASSQDLGGWYNEQFF. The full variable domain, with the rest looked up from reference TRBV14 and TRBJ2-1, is EAGVTQFPSHSVIEKGQTVTLRCDPISGHDNLYWYRRVMGKEIKFLLHFVKESKQDESGMPNNRFLAERTGGTYSTLKVQPAELEDSGVYFCASSQDLGGWYNEQFFGPGTRLTVL.

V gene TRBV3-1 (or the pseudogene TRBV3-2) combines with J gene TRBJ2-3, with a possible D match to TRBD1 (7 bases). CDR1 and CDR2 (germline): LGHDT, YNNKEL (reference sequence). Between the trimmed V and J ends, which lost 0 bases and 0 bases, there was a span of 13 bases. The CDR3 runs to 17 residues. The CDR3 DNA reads TGTGCCAGCAGCCAAGATCAGGGGGGTTCTAGCACAGATACGCAGTATTTT. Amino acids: CASSQDQGGSSTDTQYF.

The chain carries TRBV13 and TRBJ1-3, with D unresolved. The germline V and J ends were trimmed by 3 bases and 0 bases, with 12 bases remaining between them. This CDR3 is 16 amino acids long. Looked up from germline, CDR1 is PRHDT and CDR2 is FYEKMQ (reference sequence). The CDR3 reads CASSFGRPASGNTIYF. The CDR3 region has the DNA TGTGCCAGCAGCTTTGGTAGGCCAGCCTCTGGAAACACCATATATTTT. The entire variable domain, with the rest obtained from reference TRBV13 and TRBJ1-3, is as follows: AAGVIQSPRHLIKEKRETATLKCYPIPRHDTVYWYQQGPGQDPQFLISFYEKMQSDKGSIPDRFSAQQFSDYHSELNMSSLELGDSALYFCASSFGRPASGNTIYFGEGSWLTVV.

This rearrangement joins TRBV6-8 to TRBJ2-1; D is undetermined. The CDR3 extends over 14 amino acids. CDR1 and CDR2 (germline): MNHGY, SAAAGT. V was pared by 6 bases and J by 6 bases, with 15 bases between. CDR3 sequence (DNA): TGTGCCAGCAGGCTTACCTGGCTGGGCAATGAGCAGTTCTTC. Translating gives CASRLTWLGNEQFF.

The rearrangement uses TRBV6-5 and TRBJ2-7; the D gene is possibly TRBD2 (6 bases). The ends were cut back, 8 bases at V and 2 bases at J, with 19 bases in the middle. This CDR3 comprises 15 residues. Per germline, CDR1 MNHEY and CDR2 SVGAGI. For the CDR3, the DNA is TGTGCCAGCCCTACGCGGGACCAGCCTCCCTACGAGCAGTACTTC. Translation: CASPTRDQPPYEQYF.

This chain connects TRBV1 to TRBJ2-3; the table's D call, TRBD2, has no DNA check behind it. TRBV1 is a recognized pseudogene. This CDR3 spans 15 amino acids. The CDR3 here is CTSSQIGLDRDTQYF. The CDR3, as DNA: TGCACCAGCAGCCAAATCGGACTAGATAGAGATACGCAGTATTTT.

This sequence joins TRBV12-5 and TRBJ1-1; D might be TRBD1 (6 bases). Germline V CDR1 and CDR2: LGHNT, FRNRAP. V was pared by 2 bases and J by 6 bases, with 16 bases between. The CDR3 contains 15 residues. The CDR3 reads CASGLLGGREAEAFF. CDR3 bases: TGTGCTAGTGGTTTGTTGGGGGGGCGCGAAGCTGAAGCTTTCTTT.

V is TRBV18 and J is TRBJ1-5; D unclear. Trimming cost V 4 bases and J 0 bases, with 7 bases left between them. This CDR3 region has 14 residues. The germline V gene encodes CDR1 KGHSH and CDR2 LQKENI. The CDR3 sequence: CASSLDNSNQPQHF. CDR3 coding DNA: TGTGCCAGCTCACTAGACAATAGCAATCAGCCCCAGCATTTT. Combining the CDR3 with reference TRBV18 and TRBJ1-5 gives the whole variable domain NAGVMQNPRHLVRRRGQEARLRCSPMKGHSHVYWYRQLPEEGLKFMVYLQKENIIDESGMPKERFSAEFPKEGPSILRIQQVVRGDSAAYFCASSLDNSNQPQHFGDGTRLSIL.